This is a list of T cell receptor beta chains from one sample in a study of cytomegalovirus exposure and HLA in healthy donors. Libraries were prepared by immunoSEQ multiplex PCR; TCRdb keeps only in-frame clonotypes and omits some of them. The sample contains roughly 170,000 clones, 84% of which appear only once. Source material: PBMCs. These receptors all stem from a young man in good health and CMV-seronegative. Each CDR3 is given without its conserved first and last residue. Each record gives: V gene, J gene, CDR3 protein.

v_gene: TRBV6-6; j_gene: -; CDR3aa: ASSYSKQGGYEQY
v_gene: TRBV7-9; j_gene: TRBJ2-7; CDR3aa: ASSRGQGRYEQY
v_gene: TRBV13; j_gene: TRBJ1-6; CDR3aa: ASSEGESPLH
v_gene: TRBV9; j_gene: TRBJ1-2; CDR3aa: ASSVGGQTNYGYT
v_gene: TRBV7-2; j_gene: TRBJ2-5; CDR3aa: ASSRGLGQGALETQY
v_gene: TRBV5-6; j_gene: TRBJ2-1; CDR3aa: ASSYSGVLYNEQF
v_gene: TRBV7-8; j_gene: TRBJ2-5; CDR3aa: ASSLLRETQY
v_gene: TRBV6-6; j_gene: TRBJ2-5; CDR3aa: ASSYRETQY
v_gene: TRBV9; j_gene: TRBJ2-3; CDR3aa: ASSVAGWGPRDTQY
v_gene: TRBV5-1; j_gene: TRBJ1-1; CDR3aa: ASSFYTENTEAF
v_gene: TRBV5-6; j_gene: TRBJ2-1; CDR3aa: ASSFGTGPNNEQF
v_gene: TRBV10-3; j_gene: TRBJ2-6; CDR3aa: AISPSHGTGASGANVLT
v_gene: TRBV13; j_gene: TRBJ2-3; CDR3aa: ASSFGGGADTQY
v_gene: TRBV5-5; j_gene: TRBJ2-7; CDR3aa: ASVPTSGSYEQY
v_gene: TRBV21-1; j_gene: TRBJ2-7; CDR3aa: ASRTGGTYEQY
v_gene: TRBV5-1; j_gene: TRBJ2-2; CDR3aa: ASSLGTGGNTGELF
v_gene: TRBV19; j_gene: TRBJ2-7; CDR3aa: ASSTGTFYEQY
v_gene: TRBV6-1; j_gene: TRBJ1-4; CDR3aa: ASSEAMWYRGRETTNEKLF
v_gene: TRBV7-9; j_gene: TRBJ2-2; CDR3aa: ASSPRTSGTGELF
v_gene: TRBV7-9; j_gene: TRBJ2-1; CDR3aa: ASSLIQSYNEQF
v_gene: TRBV19; j_gene: TRBJ1-1; CDR3aa: ASSTALTGAEAF
v_gene: TRBV5-1; j_gene: TRBJ2-1; CDR3aa: ASRGLAGAFEQF
v_gene: TRBV6-1; j_gene: TRBJ1-2; CDR3aa: ASSEHPPSDYGYT
v_gene: TRBV27; j_gene: TRBJ2-2; CDR3aa: ASKPRQAANTGELF